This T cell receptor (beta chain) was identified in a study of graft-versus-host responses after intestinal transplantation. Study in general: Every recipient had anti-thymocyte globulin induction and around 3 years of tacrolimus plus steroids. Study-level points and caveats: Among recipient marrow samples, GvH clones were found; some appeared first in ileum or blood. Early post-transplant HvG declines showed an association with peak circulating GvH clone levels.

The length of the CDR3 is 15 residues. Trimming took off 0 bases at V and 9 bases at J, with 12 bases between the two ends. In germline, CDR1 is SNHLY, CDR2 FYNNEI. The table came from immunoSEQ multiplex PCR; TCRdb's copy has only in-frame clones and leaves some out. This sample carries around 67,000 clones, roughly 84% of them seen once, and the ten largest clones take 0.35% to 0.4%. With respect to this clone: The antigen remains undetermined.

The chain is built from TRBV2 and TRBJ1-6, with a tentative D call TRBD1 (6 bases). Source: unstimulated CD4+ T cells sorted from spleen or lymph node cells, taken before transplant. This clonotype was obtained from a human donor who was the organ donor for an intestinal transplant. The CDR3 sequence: CASSEAFQGSSPLHF. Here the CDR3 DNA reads TGTGCCAGCAGTGAAGCGTTTCAGGGGTCTTCACCCCTCCACTTT.